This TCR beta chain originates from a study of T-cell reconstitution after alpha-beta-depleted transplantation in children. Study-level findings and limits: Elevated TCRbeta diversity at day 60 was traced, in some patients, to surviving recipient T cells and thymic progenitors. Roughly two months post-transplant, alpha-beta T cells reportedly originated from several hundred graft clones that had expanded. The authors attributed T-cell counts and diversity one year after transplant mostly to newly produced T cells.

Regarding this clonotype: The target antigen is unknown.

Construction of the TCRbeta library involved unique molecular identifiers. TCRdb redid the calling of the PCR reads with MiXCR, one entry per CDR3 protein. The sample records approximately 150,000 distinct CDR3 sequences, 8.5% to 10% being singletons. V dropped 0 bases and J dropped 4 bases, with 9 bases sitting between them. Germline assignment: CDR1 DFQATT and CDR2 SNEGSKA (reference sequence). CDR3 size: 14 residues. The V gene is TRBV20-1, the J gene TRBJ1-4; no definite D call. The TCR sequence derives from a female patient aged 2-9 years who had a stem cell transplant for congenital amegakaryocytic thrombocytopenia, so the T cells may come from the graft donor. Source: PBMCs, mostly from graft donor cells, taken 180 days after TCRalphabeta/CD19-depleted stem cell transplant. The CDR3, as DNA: TGCAGTGCTAGAGAGGACTCCTTTAATGAAAAACTGTTTTTT. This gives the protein CSAREDSFNEKLFF.